This TCR beta chain was obtained from a study of blood T cell repertoires in COVID-19. Study-level background: Collection of acute and convalescent COVID-19 samples took place in the United States, Italy and Spain.

Per the germline V gene, CDR1 is MDHEN and CDR2 is SYDVKM. After removal of 11 bases from V and 4 bases from J, the junction contained 9 bases not matched to a gene. The CDR3 consists of 14 residues. Original data processing: Nucleated cell number was recorded as an estimate derived from reference gene primer amplification. Profiled with immunoSEQ multiplex PCR; TCRdb holds only in-frame clones, not every one. The V and J calls and the clone size are those of that table, but D and trimming were determined from the DNA. The sample lists more than 200,000 clones; approximately 82% were seen once. This clone was observed a single time.

This clonotype originated in a woman aged 70 to 79 with active or convalescent COVID-19. V usage is TRBV28 and J usage is TRBJ1-4; 8 nucleotides agree with TRBD1. Sequencing input: peripheral blood. The CDR3 sequence: CAVRRTGFNEKLFF. Written as DNA, the CDR3 is TGTGCCGTCCGGCGGACAGGGTTTAATGAAAAACTGTTTTTT.